The 5 T cell receptor beta chains reported below all come from one sample, sequenced in a study of blood T cell repertoires in COVID-19. TCRdb's copy holds only in-frame clones and misses some; the assay was immunoSEQ multiplex PCR. Of some 180,000 clones listed, about 80% are singletons. What was sequenced was PBMCs or T cells enriched from blood (not recorded which). These receptors all come from a woman aged 55-70 years with acute COVID-19.

As regards this clone: Other nucleotide sequences from this sample produce the same CDR3. This chain joins TRBV18 and TRBJ1-1, with D hard to call. CDR3 size: 13 residues. CDR1 is KGHSH, CDR2 LQKENI, per germline. The germline V and J ends were trimmed by 5 bases and 1 base, with 8 bases remaining between them. The CDR3 loop is CASSGQPNTEAFF. CDR3 in DNA: TGTGCCAGCTCAGGGCAGCCGAACACTGAAGCTTTCTTT.

The chain links TRBV5-5 to TRBJ2-2; no reliable D call. The germline CDR1 and CDR2 sequences are SGHKS and YYEKEE (reference sequence). This CDR3 is built from 13 residues. V was trimmed by 9 bases and J by 1 base, leaving 10 bases between them. The CDR3 DNA follows: TGTGCCACCACGGTCCTGAACACCGGGGAGCTGTTTTTT. Its translation: CATTVLNTGELFF.

This CDR3 is CASSQDAADYGYTF. DNA for the CDR3: TGTGCCAGCAGCCAAGATGCGGCAGACTATGGCTACACCTTC. This chain uses TRBV4-2 with TRBJ1-2; D is unresolved. The V gene lost 0 bases and the J gene lost 3 bases, with 8 bases spanning the gap. The germline V gene has CDR1 LGHNA and CDR2 YNFKEQ. There are 14 residues in the CDR3.

This sequence joins TRBV28 and TRBJ1-2, with a possible D match to TRBD1 (6 bases). V was trimmed by 7 bases and J by 8 bases, leaving 23 bases between them. Germline lookup yields CDR1 MDHEN and CDR2 SYDVKM. CDR3 length: 15 amino acids. The CDR3 sequence is CASTTPGGQGGGYTF. The CDR3 DNA reads as TGTGCCAGCACCACCCCCGGGGGGCAGGGTGGAGGCTACACCTTC.

The chain employs TRBV11-3 and TRBJ1-1; perhaps TRBD1 as D (5 bases). Germline CDR1 and CDR2: SGHNT and YENEEA. The CDR3 extends over 13 amino acids. V was clipped by 0 bases and J by 5 bases, with 7 bases between them. This CDR3 is CASSLEGGTEAFF. CDR3 nucleotide sequence: TGTGCCAGCAGCTTAGAGGGGGGGACTGAAGCTTTCTTT. The full variable domain, rest sourced from reference TRBV11-3 and TRBJ1-1, is EAGVVQSPRYKIIEKKQPVAFWCNPISGHNTLYWYLQNLGQGPELLIRYENEEAVDDSQLPKDRFSAERLKGVDSTLKIQPAELGDSAVYLCASSLEGGTEAFFGQGTRLTVV.